The 27 T cell receptor beta chains below were found in one sample sequenced in a study of blood T cell repertoires in COVID-19 (dated by TCRdb to 2019 to 2021). The library was produced with the immunoSEQ multiplex PCR assay. Not all clones reach the TCRdb copy of this immuneACCESS table, which keeps in-frame sequences only. Checked studies attribute under half of the gap to unresolved V genes and leave the rest unexplained. In this sample the table shows under 200,000 clones, just under 90% of which occur a single time. In total, the top ten clones hold 3.7% of the sample. The sample comprised peripheral blood. These receptors all come from a man aged 18-30 years with active or convalescent COVID-19.

This clone was recorded once. This chain links TRBV5-1 with TRBJ2-6; D possibly corresponds to TRBD1 (6 bases). The CDR3 has 18 amino acids. Deletions cut 4 bases from V and 0 bases from J, with 17 bases between. CDR1 is SGHRS, CDR2 YFSETQ, per germline. The CDR3 protein is CASSPPPGTSSGANVLTF. CDR3 nucleotide sequence: TGCGCCAGCAGCCCGCCCCCAGGGACAAGCTCTGGGGCCAACGTCCTGACTTTC.

This chain uses TRBV7-2 with TRBJ1-3; D remains unclear. V lost 7 bases and J lost 4, with 14 bases in between. The CDR3 is 14 residues long. Germline CDR1 and CDR2: SGHTA and FQGNSA. In nucleotides, the CDR3 is TGTGCCAGCACCCCTCGGGGTTCCGGAAACACCATATATTTT. Its protein is CASTPRGSGNTIYF.

This clone appeared once. The chain uses TRBV2 and TRBJ2-3; perhaps TRBD2 as D (6 bases). This CDR3 region has 15 residues. Trimming cost V 3 bases and J 6 bases, with 16 bases left between them. The V gene's germline CDR1 is SNHLY and CDR2 FYNNEI. The CDR3 DNA is TGTGCCAGCAGTGACCGCGGGAACCCCCCCGATACGCAGTATTTT. Its translation: CASSDRGNPPDTQYF.

This chain links TRBV5-5 with TRBJ1-1; D is possibly TRBD1 (6 bases). The ends were cut back, 5 bases at V and 4 bases at J, with 15 bases in the middle. Germline CDR1 and CDR2: SGHKS and YYEKEE (reference sequence). This CDR3 comprises 14 residues. DNA for the CDR3: TGTGCCAGCAGTTCCGCGGTAGGGGGCACTGAAGCTTTCTTT. This sequence encodes CASSSAVGGTEAFF.

This chain links TRBV11-2 with TRBJ1-1; perhaps TRBD1 as D (5 bases). Germline V lookup: CDR1 SGHAT, CDR2 FQNNGV. V dropped 1 base and J dropped 0 bases, with 9 bases sitting between them. The CDR3 spans 15 residues. In DNA form, the CDR3 reads TGTGCCAGCAGCTTAGGAACGGACATGAACACTGAAGCTTTCTTT. Its protein product is CASSLGTDMNTEAFF.

The rearrangement links TRBV19 to TRBJ2-7, with 10 bases that match TRBD2. Germline V gene sequence: CDR1 LNHDA, CDR2 SQIVND (reference sequence). The CDR3 length is 15 residues. V trimming: 5 bases; J trimming: 5 bases; junction bases outside the gene matches: 9. The CDR3 sequence is CASSLRLAGWDEQYF. CDR3 in DNA: TGTGCCAGTAGTCTTCGACTAGCGGGTTGGGACGAGCAGTACTTC.

The chain is built from TRBV7-2 and TRBJ2-1, with 8 bases that match TRBD2. The germline gives CDR1 SGHTA, CDR2 FQGNSA. This CDR3 has 16 residues. Trimming removed 1 base from V and 4 bases from J; junction bases left unmatched: 6. CDR3 loop: CASSLDFGGGYNEQFF. CDR3 DNA: TGTGCCAGCAGCTTAGATTTCGGCGGGGGGTACAATGAGCAGTTCTTC. Drawing the rest from reference TRBV7-2 and TRBJ2-1, the complete variable domain is GAGVSQSPSNKVTEKGKDVELRCDPISGHTALYWYRQSLGQGLEFLIYFQGNSAPDKSGLPSDRFSAERTGGSVSTLTIQRTQQEDSAVYLCASSLDFGGGYNEQFFGPGTRLTVL.

This clone was recorded once. This chain's CDR3 is CASSESGRGEAFF. The DNA for the CDR3 is TGTGCCAGCAGTGAATCGGGTAGGGGTGAAGCTTTCTTT. The chain uses TRBV2 and TRBJ1-1; D is perhaps TRBD1 (5 bases). CDR3 length equals 13 residues. Germline loops: CDR1 SNHLY, CDR2 FYNNEI. With 2 bases removed from V and 7 bases from J, the gap between germline ends came to 11 bases.

The chain employs TRBV24-1 and TRBJ2-2; D call uncertain. The CDR3 extends over 13 amino acids. The V gene's germline CDR1 is KGHDR and CDR2 SFDVKD. Trimming shortened V by 7 bases and J by 7 bases, and 12 bases separated the two germline ends. CDR3 loop: CATSPARVGELFF. DNA for the CDR3: TGTGCCACCAGCCCTGCCCGGGTCGGGGAGCTGTTTTTT.

This clone occurred once. J is TRBJ2-3 and V is TRBV30; weak D call: TRBD2 (6 bases). Trimming took off 8 bases at V and 2 bases at J, with 14 bases between the two ends. Germline assignment: CDR1 GTSNPN and CDR2 SVGIG (reference sequence). The CDR3 totals 13 residues. The CDR3 loop reads CAGPGLHTDTQYF. The CDR3, as DNA: TGTGCCGGACCGGGACTCCACACAGATACGCAGTATTTT.

The CDR3: CASSLSPGLAGGQNTGELFF. The DNA for the CDR3 is TGTGCCAGCAGCTTATCTCCGGGACTAGCGGGAGGGCAGAACACCGGGGAGCTGTTTTTT. This chain uses TRBV7-3 with TRBJ2-2; 16 nucleotides agree with TRBD2. The CDR3 loop spans 20 amino acids. The J segment lost 1 base and the V segment lost 2 bases, leaving 7 bases of the junction unmatched. Germline V gene sequence: CDR1 SGHTA, CDR2 FQGTGA.

This chain links TRBV27 with TRBJ2-7; D possibly corresponds to TRBD2 (6 bases). The CDR3 extends over 13 amino acids. Deletions cut 8 bases from V and 6 bases from J, with 17 bases between. Germline V lookup: CDR1 MNHEY, CDR2 SMNVEV (reference sequence). The CDR3 loop is CASGGEGLLEQYF. In nucleotides, the CDR3 is TGTGCCAGCGGCGGAGAGGGACTCCTCGAGCAGTACTTC.

CDR3 residues: CASSTGGSEQYF. For the CDR3, the DNA is TGTGCCAGCAGTACGGGGGGGTCCGAGCAGTACTTC. The chain is built from TRBV6-2 or TRBV6-3 and TRBJ2-7; 8 bases line up with TRBD2. The CDR3 extends over 12 amino acids. The germline V gene has CDR1 MNHEY and CDR2 SVGEGT. The junction had 3 bases not matched to a gene; V was cut back by 5 bases and J by 6 bases.

V gene TRBV24-1 combines with J gene TRBJ1-5; 9 nucleotides line up with TRBD1. This CDR3 is 15 amino acids long. Germline values: CDR1 KGHDR, CDR2 SFDVKD. The junction had 3 bases not matched to a gene; V was cut back by 3 bases and J by 4 bases. CDR3 sequence (DNA): TGTGCCACCAGTGATGGAGGACAGGGGAATCAGCCCCAGCATTTT. This sequence encodes CATSDGGQGNQPQHF.

This chain links TRBV18 with TRBJ1-2; 9 bases match TRBD1. Germline loops: CDR1 KGHSH, CDR2 LQKENI. CDR3 length equals 13 residues. Trimming cost V 6 bases and J 8 bases; bases outside gene matches: 7. CDR3 sequence reads: CASSQDRGRGYTF. DNA for the CDR3: TGTGCCAGCTCGCAGGACAGGGGACGAGGCTACACCTTC.

The rearrangement uses TRBV19 and TRBJ1-2; no reliable D call. Trimming cost V 0 bases and J 4 bases, with 15 bases left between them. The CDR3 length is 16 residues. Germline lookup yields CDR1 LNHDA and CDR2 SQIVND (reference sequence). The CDR3 region is CASSIDTLNPIYGYTF. The CDR3, as DNA: TGTGCCAGTAGTATAGATACCCTAAACCCGATCTATGGCTACACCTTC.

The J gene is TRBJ2-7, the V gene TRBV5-1, with TRBD1 identical over 12 bases. The V gene's germline CDR1 is SGHRS and CDR2 YFSETQ. The V segment lost 4 bases and the J segment 4 bases; nucleotides outside the gene matches: 9. The CDR3 contains 16 residues. CDR3 sequence (DNA): TGCGCCAGCAGCCCAGGTCCGGGACAGGGGGCGTACGAGCAGTACTTC. Translated: CASSPGPGQGAYEQYF.

CDR3 protein: CASSIYRGGYTF. CDR3 in DNA: TGTGCCAGTAGTATCTACAGGGGTGGCTACACCTTC. The chain uses TRBV19 and TRBJ1-2, with 7 positions matching TRBD1. V shed 3 bases, J shed 7 bases, and the junction held 2 bases outside the gene matches. CDR1 is LNHDA, CDR2 SQIVND, per germline (reference sequence). The CDR3 totals 12 residues.

The chain uses TRBV2 and TRBJ1-6, with D hard to call. The germline V gene has CDR1 SNHLY and CDR2 FYNNEI. V lost 4 bases and J lost 0, with 16 bases in between. This CDR3 contains 18 residues. CDR3 in amino acids: CASSGSKSADSYNSPLHF. The CDR3 region has the DNA TGTGCCAGCAGTGGGTCCAAGTCTGCGGACTCCTATAATTCACCCCTCCACTTT.

This clone came up a few times. The chain links TRBV6-1 to TRBJ2-1, with 9 nucleotides matching TRBD1. This CDR3 is 16 amino acids long. Germline V gene data show CDR1 as MNHNS and CDR2 as SASEGT. The ends lost 1 base at V and 4 bases at J; junction bases unmatched: 5. CDR3: CASSEDGTGPYNEQFF. CDR3 nucleotide sequence: TGTGCCAGCAGTGAAGACGGGACAGGGCCTTACAATGAGCAGTTCTTC.

The chain combines TRBV25-1 with TRBJ2-5, with D uncertain. V dropped 5 bases and J dropped 0 bases, with 19 bases sitting between them. CDR1 is MGHDK and CDR2 is SYGVNS in the germline V gene. The CDR3 has 17 amino acids. DNA for the CDR3: TGTGCCAGCAGTAAGGCTCAGGCTCCCCCAGACCAAGAGACCCAGTACTTC. Encoded protein: CASSKAQAPPDQETQYF.

V is TRBV30 and J is TRBJ1-3; 7 bases line up with TRBD1. V was pared by 2 bases and J by 8 bases, with 9 bases of the junction left unmatched. The CDR3 covers 14 residues. Germline CDR1 GTSNPN, CDR2 SVGIG (reference sequence). The CDR3 spells CAWSPKDRSDTIYF. CDR3 in DNA: TGTGCCTGGAGTCCTAAGGACAGGTCGGACACCATATATTTT.

The rearrangement links TRBV5-1 to TRBJ2-1, with 9 bases matching TRBD2. V gave up 4 bases and J gave up 7 bases; unmatched junction bases: 9. The CDR3 spans 15 residues. Germline CDR1 is SGHRS and CDR2 is YFSETQ. Here the CDR3 reads CASSVTSGSWNEQFF. The CDR3 DNA reads TGCGCCAGCAGCGTGACTAGCGGCTCTTGGAATGAGCAGTTCTTC.

The V gene is TRBV4-3, the J gene TRBJ2-7; weak D call: TRBD1 (5 bases). V was trimmed by 3 bases and J by 2 bases, leaving 14 bases between them. CDR1 and CDR2 (germline): LGHNA, YSLEER. The CDR3 runs to 15 residues. The CDR3 nucleotides are TGCGCCAGCAGCCAGTACATCCAAGGGGCCTACGAGCAGTACTTC. This sequence encodes CASSQYIQGAYEQYF.

This chain links TRBV7-9 with TRBJ1-1; D call uncertain. Trimming took off 1 base at V and 8 bases at J, with 11 bases between the two ends. Germline values: CDR1 SEHNR, CDR2 FQNEAQ (reference sequence). This CDR3 contains 13 residues. The CDR3 region has the DNA TGTGCCAGCAGCTTAGTATTGTCCTACGAAGCTTTCTTT. Protein sequence: CASSLVLSYEAFF.

The V call is TRBV19, the J call TRBJ1-1; possible D gene TRBD1, 5 bases. The CDR3 is 13 residues long. The germline gives CDR1 LNHDA, CDR2 SQIVND (reference sequence). The V end lost 10 bases, the J end lost 2 bases, and 14 bases lay between the germline ends. Written as DNA, the CDR3 is TGTGCCACCAAGGAAGGGACTAACACTGAAGCTTTCTTT. Its translation: CATKEGTNTEAFF.

In this sample, this clone turned up a few times. The chain employs TRBV27 and TRBJ1-5; D may be TRBD1 (6 bases). With 4 bases removed from V and 3 bases from J, the gap between germline ends came to 16 bases. The germline CDR1 and CDR2 sequences are MNHEY and SMNVEV (reference sequence). The CDR3 consists of 16 residues. The CDR3 nucleotides read TGTGCCAGCAGTTCACGGACCACAGGGTACAATCAGCCCCAGCATTTT. The encoded protein is CASSSRTTGYNQPQHF.